This T cell receptor (beta chain) was sequenced during a study of a mutant IDH1 vaccine in newly diagnosed glioma. As for the study in general: There were eight vaccinations for patients, given in weeks 1, 3, 5, 7, 11, 15, 19 and 23. First vaccine doses came 4-6 weeks after radiotherapy alone, or with temozolomide cycles.

Generated by immunoSEQ multiplex PCR, the TCRdb table keeps only in-frame clones and is missing some. The top ten clones hold 5% to 8% of a sample with about 55,000 clones, 80% of them seen once. The germline V gene has CDR1 LNHDA and CDR2 SQIVND (reference sequence). Trimming removed 4 bases from V and 5 bases from J, with 12 bases in between. The CDR3 covers 14 residues. A remark on this clone: As yet, its antigen is unknown.

Time point given: week 23, last vaccination. Each dose of the vaccine consisted of 300 ug of mutant IDH1 20-mer peptide, with topical imiquimod. Donors had new IDH1-mutant astrocytomas of WHO grade 3 or 4 (ATRX-lost). Points from the study as a whole: It seemed that pseudoprogression was not linked to changes in the top peripheral T cell clonotypes.

Material: PBMCs, obtained from a glioma patient whose treatment included an IDH1 peptide vaccine. This sequence originates from a middle-aged man with glioma. V and J are TRBV19 and TRBJ1-5; perhaps TRBD1 as D (5 bases). DNA for the CDR3: TGTGCCAGTAGTACGGACATGGGGTATCAGCCCCAGCATTTT. Its protein is CASSTDMGYQPQHF.